The 25 T cell receptor beta chains reported below all come from one sample, sequenced in a study of tumor and adjacent non-tumor tissue in lung cancer. The library came from three nested PCR rounds adapted from ARM-PCR protocols. One entry per CDR3 protein results from TCRdb running MiXCR on the multiplex PCR reads. The repertoire consists of under 95,000 distinct CDR3 sequences, with about 82% occurring once and the leading ten covering about half. No cell sorting was done before RNA was extracted from the tissue. This non-tumor lung sample came from over 3 cm beyond the tumor edge. The source material was distant non-tumor lung tissue. The receptors shown here come from a man aged 55 to 70 with non-small cell lung cancer.

Concerning this clonotype itself: The CDR3 does not close with the conserved phenylalanine or tryptophan, likely indicating a read error. The chain links TRBV4-3 to TRBJ2-5, with D unresolved. The CDR3 length is 15 residues. V lost 2 bases, J lost 1 base, and 11 bases lay in between. Germline V gene data show CDR1 as LGHNA and CDR2 as YSLEER. CDR3 sequence reads: CASSQWPGPQETQYL. The CDR3 nucleotides read TGCGCCAGCAGCCAATGGCCGGGTCCCCAAGAGACCCAGTACTTA.

A note on this clonotype: Germline and junction disagree at one end, which may indicate a read error. V and J are TRBV11-2 and TRBJ2-5; no clear D. This CDR3 spans 15 amino acids. Germline V CDR1 and CDR2: SGHAT, FQNNGV. The CDR3 DNA follows: TGTGCCAACAGCTTGTACCAGACCGGCCGGGAGACCCAGTACTTC. It translates to CANSLYQTGRETQYF.

The V and J genes are TRBV11-1 and TRBJ2-1; the D gene could be TRBD1 or TRBD2 (5 bases each). Trimming took 8 bases from V and 9 from J, leaving 20 bases between them. The CDR3 has 14 residues. Germline CDR1 reads SGHAT; CDR2 reads FQDESV (reference sequence). The CDR3 region is CASCVYGTWGEQFF. The DNA for the CDR3 is TGTGCCAGCTGTGTTTACGGGACCTGGGGTGAGCAGTTCTTC.

This clonotype occurred a few times. The chain is built from TRBV19 and TRBJ1-3; D remains ambiguous. Trimming pared 7 bases from V and 0 bases from J, leaving 13 bases between. Germline CDR1 is LNHDA and CDR2 is SQIVND (reference sequence). CDR3 length: 15 residues. CDR3 in amino acids: CASKEVSSSGNTIYF. In DNA form, the CDR3 reads TGTGCCAGTAAGGAAGTTTCAAGCTCTGGAAACACCATATATTTT.

As regards this clonotype: One end of the junction is discordant with germline, which a read error may explain. The chain uses TRBV7-9 and TRBJ1-2, with TRBD1 matching 11 bases. The CDR3 extends over 15 amino acids. The germline V gene has CDR1 SEHNR and CDR2 FQNEAQ (reference sequence). CDR3 protein: CTSSFPGQGDGGYSF. CDR3 DNA sequence: TGTACCAGCAGCTTTCCGGGACAGGGGGACGGGGGCTACAGCTTC.

On this clonotype itself: It may be a read error: a sequence one base away is much more abundant. Since the CDR3 does not end with the conserved phenylalanine or tryptophan, this likely comes from a read error. This rearrangement joins TRBV13 to TRBJ2-1; D not resolved. CDR3 length equals 16 residues. CDR1 and CDR2 from the germline V gene are PRHDT and FYEKMQ (reference sequence). The germline V and J ends were trimmed by 5 bases and 5 bases, with 19 bases remaining between them. The CDR3 coding sequence is TGTGCCAGCAGCGCCTTATACCGAACGCCCAACAATGAGCAGTTCTTA. It encodes CASSALYRTPNNEQFL.

A word on this clonotype: Relative to the germline gene, one junction end is altered; a read error may explain this. The chain is built from TRBV11-2 and TRBJ1-2; tentative D call: TRBD1 (5 bases). Per germline, CDR1 SGHAT and CDR2 FQNNGV. There are 15 residues in the CDR3. CDR3 residues: CTSNSLGDGAFGYTF. As DNA, the CDR3 is TGTACCAGCAACTCCCTTGGGGACGGAGCCTTCGGTTACACCTTC.

The chain uses TRBV7-9 and TRBJ1-1, with a possible D match to TRBD1 (6 bases). V was clipped by 10 bases and J by 5 bases, with 20 bases between them. The germline V gene has CDR1 SEHNR and CDR2 FQNEAQ (reference sequence). There are 14 residues in the CDR3. CDR3 region: CATRGFEGGTEAFF. CDR3 DNA sequence: TGTGCCACCAGGGGTTTCGAGGGGGGGACTGAAGCTTTCTTT. The variable domain in full, completed from reference TRBV7-9 and TRBJ1-1, reads DTGVSQNPRHKITKRGQNVTFRCDPISEHNRLYWYRQTLGQGPEFLTYFQNEAQLEKSRLLSDRFSAERPKGSFSTLEIQRTEQGDSAMYLCATRGFEGGTEAFFGQGTRLTVV.

About this clonotype itself: This may arise from a read error, as a much more abundant clone is one base away. This chain connects TRBV7-3 to TRBJ2-5, with D perhaps given as TRBD1 or TRBD2 (5 bases each). Germline V CDR1 and CDR2: SGHTA, FQGTGA. This CDR3 has 16 amino acids. V shed 5 bases and J shed 0 bases, with 16 bases lying between them. CDR3 sequence: CASSLMGMGHQETQYF. The CDR3 DNA reads TGTGCCAGCAGCCTAATGGGGATGGGACACCAAGAGACCCAGTACTTC.

Of note for this clonotype: A much larger clone sits a single nucleotide away, making a read error possible. The J gene is TRBJ2-3, the V gene TRBV5-4; 9 bases fit TRBD2. Germline V gives CDR1 SGHNT, CDR2 YYREEE (reference sequence). The CDR3 loop spans 16 amino acids. The CDR3 loop is CAGSQQGLAPTDTQYF. The CDR3 nucleotides read TGTGCCGGCAGCCAACAGGGACTAGCCCCCACAGATACGCAGTATTTT.

The chain couples TRBV11-1 to TRBJ2-1, with TRBD1 as a possible D gene (6 bases). CDR3 size: 17 residues. V lost 7 bases, J lost 4 bases, and 23 bases lay in between. Per germline, CDR1 SGHAT and CDR2 FQDESV (reference sequence). The CDR3 here is CASIESYSVGAYNEQFF. CDR3 nucleotide sequence: TGTGCCAGCATCGAATCTTATAGCGTGGGGGCATACAATGAGCAGTTCTTC.

This rearrangement joins TRBV6-5 to TRBJ1-5, with 7 bases lining up with TRBD1. This CDR3 is 15 amino acids long. Germline V gene data show CDR1 as MNHEY and CDR2 as SVGAGI. The junction had 12 bases not matched to a gene; V was cut back by 7 bases and J by 6 bases. CDR3 residues: CASNYSGQDSQPQHF. The CDR3 coding sequence is TGTGCCAGCAATTATAGTGGACAGGATAGTCAGCCCCAGCATTTT.

For this clonotype: One junction end does not reproduce the germline sequence, and a read error may be involved. The rearrangement uses TRBV11-2 and TRBJ2-6; no definite D call. This CDR3 has 19 residues. Germline V CDR1 and CDR2: SGHAT, FQNNGV. CDR3 sequence: CAISLVPKDRPSWANVLTF. Here the CDR3 DNA reads TGTGCCATCAGCTTAGTTCCAAAGGATAGGCCCTCTTGGGCCAACGTCCTGACTTTC.

This clonotype has a single count. This may be a read error, as it is one base from a much larger clone. J is TRBJ2-7 and V is TRBV30; TRBD1 aligns across 7 bases. The CDR3 consists of 12 residues. V shed 3 bases, J shed 5 bases, and the junction held 4 bases outside the gene matches. Germline V CDR1 and CDR2: GTSNPN, SVGIG (reference sequence). CDR3 sequence (DNA): TGTGCCTGGAGCACAGGGGACAACGAGCAGTACTTC. Residues: CAWSTGDNEQYF.

The V call is TRBV6-6, the J call TRBJ2-7; D uncertain. V was trimmed by 7 bases and J by 2 bases, leaving 15 bases between them. There are 14 residues in the CDR3. CDR1 and CDR2 (germline): MNHNY, SVGAGI (reference sequence). CDR3 nucleotides: TGTGCCAGCAACCTCCGAGACACGACCTACGAGCAGTACTTC. It translates to CASNLRDTTYEQYF.

In regard to this clonotype: A junction boundary mismatches the germline segment, possibly from a read error. The chain is built from TRBV20-1 and TRBJ1-3; no reliable D call. This CDR3 comprises 16 residues. CDR1 DFQATT and CDR2 SNEGSKA come from the germline V gene (reference sequence). DNA for the CDR3: TGCAGCGCTAGAGATCAGAGGATTGCCTCTGGAAACACCATATATTTT. It encodes CSARDQRIASGNTIYF.

As regards this clonotype: At one of its ends the junction is not consistent with the germline gene, which may arise from a read error. V and J are TRBV6-5 and TRBJ1-2; 7 nucleotides agree with TRBD1. Germline lookup yields CDR1 MNHEY and CDR2 SVGAGI. The CDR3 runs 19 residues. CDR3 nucleotides: TGCGCCAGCAGTTACTCGTACCGCTTACCGGGACAGAGTACCTATGGCTACACCTTC. This gives the protein CASSYSYRLPGQSTYGYTF.

This clonotype was picked up one time. The chain joins TRBV4-3 to TRBJ2-5; 9 positions match TRBD2. The V and J ends lost 4 bases and 8 bases, in that order; junction bases with no gene match: 14. From germline, CDR1 is LGHNA and CDR2 YSLEER. The CDR3 totals 16 residues. The CDR3 is CASSREGSGSSETQYF. The CDR3 DNA sequence: TGCGCCAGCAGCCGAGAGGGTAGCGGGAGTTCAGAAACCCAGTACTTC.

Turning to this clonotype: Since no conserved phenylalanine or tryptophan closes the CDR3, a read error is the likely cause. This sequence joins TRBV12-3 or TRBV12-4 and TRBJ1-5; possibly TRBD1 for D (6 bases). The CDR3 runs to 14 residues. The CDR3 nucleotides are TGTGCCAGCGGTTTGGGCGGGGGTGGACAGCCACAGCATTTG. Its protein product is CASGLGGGGQPQHL.

In regard to this clonotype: One junction end does not reproduce the germline sequence, and a read error may be involved. V usage is TRBV24-1 and J usage is TRBJ1-1; D remains unclear. This CDR3 region has 13 residues. CDR1 is KGHDR, CDR2 SFDVKD, per germline. CDR3 loop: CTTSGEERTEAFF. CDR3 nucleotide sequence: TGTACCACCAGTGGAGAGGAGAGGACTGAAGCTTTCTTC.

The chain joins TRBV29-1 to TRBJ2-1; D gene uncertain. TRBJ2-7 explains the end of the DNA better; the J call may be wrong. From germline, CDR1 is SQVTM and CDR2 ANQGSEA. CDR3 size: 14 residues. This CDR3 reads CSVEGDQSYNEQYF. DNA of the CDR3: TGCAGCGTTGAGGGTGACCAATCCTATAATGAGCAGTACTTC.

This chain connects TRBV18 to TRBJ2-2, with D perhaps matching TRBD1 or TRBD2 (5 bases each). The CDR3 consists of 13 residues. Germline V gene sequence: CDR1 KGHSH, CDR2 LQKENI. V lost 2 bases and J 6 bases, leaving 7 bases between the germline ends. The CDR3 region has the DNA TGTGCCAGCTCACCAAGGGACGCCGGGGAGCTGTTTTTT. The encoded protein is CASSPRDAGELFF.

This clonotype was counted between two and nine times. This may stem from a read error, because a much larger clone lies one nucleotide away. The CDR3 end shows no conserved phenylalanine or tryptophan, and so a read error is likely. The CDR3 sequence is CSVLPTGLNYGYTL. Here the CDR3 DNA reads TGCAGCGTCCTCCCCACAGGTCTTAACTATGGCTACACCTTA. This chain uses TRBV29-1 with TRBJ1-2, with a possible D match to TRBD1 (5 bases). The length of the CDR3 is 14 residues. Between the trimmed V and J ends, which lost 6 bases and 1 base, there was a span of 15 bases. Per the germline V gene, CDR1 is SQVTM and CDR2 is ANQGSEA.

This clonotype was seen just once. Possible read error: a much larger clone is one base away. This chain joins TRBV11-3 and TRBJ2-3; D tentatively reads TRBD1 or TRBD2 (7 bases each). CDR1 is SGHNT, CDR2 YENEEA, per germline. CDR3 size: 12 residues. The CDR3 loop reads CSSRGGADTRYF. The CDR3 DNA reads as TGTTCCAGCAGGGGGGGGGCAGATACGCGGTATTTT.

To note about this clonotype: This is likely a read error, given that the CDR3 carries no conserved phenylalanine or tryptophan at its end. The chain employs TRBV11-3 and TRBJ2-1; D is perhaps TRBD2 (7 bases). Looked up from germline, CDR1 is SGHNT and CDR2 is YENEEA. This CDR3 is 15 amino acids long. The CDR3 loop reads CASSPEGGRSNDQFL. In nucleotides, the CDR3 is TGTGCCAGCAGCCCCGAGGGGGGGCGAAGCAATGATCAGTTCTTA.